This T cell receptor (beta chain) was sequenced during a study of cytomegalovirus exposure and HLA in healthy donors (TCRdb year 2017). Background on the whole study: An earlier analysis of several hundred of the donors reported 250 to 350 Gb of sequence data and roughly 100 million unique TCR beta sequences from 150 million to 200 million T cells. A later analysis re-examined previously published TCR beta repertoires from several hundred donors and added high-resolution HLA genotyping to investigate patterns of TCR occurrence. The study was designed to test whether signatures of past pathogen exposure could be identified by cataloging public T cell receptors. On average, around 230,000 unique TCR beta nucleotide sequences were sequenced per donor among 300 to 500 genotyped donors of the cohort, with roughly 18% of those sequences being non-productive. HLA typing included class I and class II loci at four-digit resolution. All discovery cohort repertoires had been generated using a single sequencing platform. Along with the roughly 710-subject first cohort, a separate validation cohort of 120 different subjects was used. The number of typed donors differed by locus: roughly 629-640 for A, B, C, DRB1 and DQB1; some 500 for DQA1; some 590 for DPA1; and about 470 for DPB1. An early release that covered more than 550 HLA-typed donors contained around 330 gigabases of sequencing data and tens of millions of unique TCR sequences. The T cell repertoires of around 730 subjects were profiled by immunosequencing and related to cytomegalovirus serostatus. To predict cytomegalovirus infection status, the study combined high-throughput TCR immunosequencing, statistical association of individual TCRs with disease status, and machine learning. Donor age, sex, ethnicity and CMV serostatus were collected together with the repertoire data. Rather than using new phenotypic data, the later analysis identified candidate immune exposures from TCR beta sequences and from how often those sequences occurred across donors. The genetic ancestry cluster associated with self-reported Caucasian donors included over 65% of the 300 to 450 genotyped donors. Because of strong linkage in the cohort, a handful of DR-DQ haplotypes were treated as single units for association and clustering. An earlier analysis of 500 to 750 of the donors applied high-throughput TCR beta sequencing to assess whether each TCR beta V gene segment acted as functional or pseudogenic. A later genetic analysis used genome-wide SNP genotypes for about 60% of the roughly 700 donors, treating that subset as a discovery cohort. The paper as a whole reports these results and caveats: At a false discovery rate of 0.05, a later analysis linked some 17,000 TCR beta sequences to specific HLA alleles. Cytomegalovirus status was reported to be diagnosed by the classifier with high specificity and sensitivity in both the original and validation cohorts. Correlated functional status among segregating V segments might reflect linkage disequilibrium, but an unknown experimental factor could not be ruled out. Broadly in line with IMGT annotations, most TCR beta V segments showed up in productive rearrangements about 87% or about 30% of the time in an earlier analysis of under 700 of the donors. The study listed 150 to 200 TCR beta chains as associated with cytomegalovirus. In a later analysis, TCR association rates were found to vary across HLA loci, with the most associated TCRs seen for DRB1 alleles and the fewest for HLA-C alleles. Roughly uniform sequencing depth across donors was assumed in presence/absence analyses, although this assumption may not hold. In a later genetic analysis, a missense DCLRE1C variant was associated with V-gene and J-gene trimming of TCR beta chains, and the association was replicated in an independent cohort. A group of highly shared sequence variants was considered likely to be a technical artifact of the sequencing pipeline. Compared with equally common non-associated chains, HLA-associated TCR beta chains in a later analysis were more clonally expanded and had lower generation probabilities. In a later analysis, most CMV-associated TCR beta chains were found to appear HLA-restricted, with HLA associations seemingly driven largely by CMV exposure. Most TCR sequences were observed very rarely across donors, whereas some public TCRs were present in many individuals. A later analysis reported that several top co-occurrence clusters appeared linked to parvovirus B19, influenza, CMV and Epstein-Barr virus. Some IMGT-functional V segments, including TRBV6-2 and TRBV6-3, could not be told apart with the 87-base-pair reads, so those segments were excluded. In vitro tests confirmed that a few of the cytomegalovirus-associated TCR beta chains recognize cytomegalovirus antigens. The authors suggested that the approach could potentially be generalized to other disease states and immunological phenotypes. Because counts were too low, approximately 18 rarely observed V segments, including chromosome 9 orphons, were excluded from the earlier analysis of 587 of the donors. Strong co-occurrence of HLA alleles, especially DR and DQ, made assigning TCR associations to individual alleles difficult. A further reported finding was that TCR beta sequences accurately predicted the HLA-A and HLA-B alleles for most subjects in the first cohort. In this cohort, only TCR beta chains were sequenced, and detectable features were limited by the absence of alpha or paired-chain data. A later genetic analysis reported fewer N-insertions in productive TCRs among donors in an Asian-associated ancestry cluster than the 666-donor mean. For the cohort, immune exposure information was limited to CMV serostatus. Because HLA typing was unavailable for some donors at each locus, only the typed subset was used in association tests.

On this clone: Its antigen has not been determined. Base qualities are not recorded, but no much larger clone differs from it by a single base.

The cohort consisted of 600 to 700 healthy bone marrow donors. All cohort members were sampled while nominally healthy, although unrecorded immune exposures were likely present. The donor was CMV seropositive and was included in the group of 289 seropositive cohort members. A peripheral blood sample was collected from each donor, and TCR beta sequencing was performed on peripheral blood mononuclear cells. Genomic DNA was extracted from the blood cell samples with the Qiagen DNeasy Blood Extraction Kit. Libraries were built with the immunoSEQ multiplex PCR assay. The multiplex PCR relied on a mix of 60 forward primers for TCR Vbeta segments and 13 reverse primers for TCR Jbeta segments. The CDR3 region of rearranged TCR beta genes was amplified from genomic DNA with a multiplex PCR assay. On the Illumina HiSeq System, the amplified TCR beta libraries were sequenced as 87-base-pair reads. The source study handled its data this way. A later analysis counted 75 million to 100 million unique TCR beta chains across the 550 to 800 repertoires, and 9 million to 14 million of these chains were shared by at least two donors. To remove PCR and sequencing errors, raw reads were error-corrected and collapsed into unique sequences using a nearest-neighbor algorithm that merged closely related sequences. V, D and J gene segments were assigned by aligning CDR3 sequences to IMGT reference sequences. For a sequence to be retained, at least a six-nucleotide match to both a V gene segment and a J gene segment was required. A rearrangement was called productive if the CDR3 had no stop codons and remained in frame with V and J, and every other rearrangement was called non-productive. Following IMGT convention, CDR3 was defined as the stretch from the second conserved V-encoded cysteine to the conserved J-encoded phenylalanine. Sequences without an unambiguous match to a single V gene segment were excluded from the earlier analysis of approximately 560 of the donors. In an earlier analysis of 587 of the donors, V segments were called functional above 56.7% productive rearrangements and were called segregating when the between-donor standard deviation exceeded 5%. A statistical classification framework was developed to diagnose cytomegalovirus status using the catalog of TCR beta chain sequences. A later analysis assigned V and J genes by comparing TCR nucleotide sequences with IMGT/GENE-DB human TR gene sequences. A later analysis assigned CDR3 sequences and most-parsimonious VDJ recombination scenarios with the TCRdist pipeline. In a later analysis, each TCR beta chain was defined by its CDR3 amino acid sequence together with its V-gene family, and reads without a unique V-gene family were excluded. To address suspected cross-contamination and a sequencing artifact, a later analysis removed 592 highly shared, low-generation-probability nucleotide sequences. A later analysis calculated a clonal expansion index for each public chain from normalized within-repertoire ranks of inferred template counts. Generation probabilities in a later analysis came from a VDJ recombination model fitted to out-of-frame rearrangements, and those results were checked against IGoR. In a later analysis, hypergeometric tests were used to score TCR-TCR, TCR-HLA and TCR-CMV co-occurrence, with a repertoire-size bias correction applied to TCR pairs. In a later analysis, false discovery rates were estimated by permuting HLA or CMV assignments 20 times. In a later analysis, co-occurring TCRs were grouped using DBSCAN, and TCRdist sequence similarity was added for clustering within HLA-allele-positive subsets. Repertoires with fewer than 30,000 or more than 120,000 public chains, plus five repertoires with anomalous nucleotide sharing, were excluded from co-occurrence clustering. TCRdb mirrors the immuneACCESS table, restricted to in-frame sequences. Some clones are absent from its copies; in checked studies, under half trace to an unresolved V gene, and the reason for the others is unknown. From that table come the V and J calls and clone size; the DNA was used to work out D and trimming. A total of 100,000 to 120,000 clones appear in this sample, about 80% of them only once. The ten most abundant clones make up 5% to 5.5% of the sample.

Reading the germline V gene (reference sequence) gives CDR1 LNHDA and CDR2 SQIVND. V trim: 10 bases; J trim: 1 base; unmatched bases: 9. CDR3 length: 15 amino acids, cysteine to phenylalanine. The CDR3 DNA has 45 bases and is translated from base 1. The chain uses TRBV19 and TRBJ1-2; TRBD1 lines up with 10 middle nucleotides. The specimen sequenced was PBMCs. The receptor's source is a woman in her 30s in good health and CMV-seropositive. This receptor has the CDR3 CATQRTGGLNYGYTF. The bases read TGTGCCACACAAAGGACAGGGGGACTTAACTATGGCTACACCTTC.